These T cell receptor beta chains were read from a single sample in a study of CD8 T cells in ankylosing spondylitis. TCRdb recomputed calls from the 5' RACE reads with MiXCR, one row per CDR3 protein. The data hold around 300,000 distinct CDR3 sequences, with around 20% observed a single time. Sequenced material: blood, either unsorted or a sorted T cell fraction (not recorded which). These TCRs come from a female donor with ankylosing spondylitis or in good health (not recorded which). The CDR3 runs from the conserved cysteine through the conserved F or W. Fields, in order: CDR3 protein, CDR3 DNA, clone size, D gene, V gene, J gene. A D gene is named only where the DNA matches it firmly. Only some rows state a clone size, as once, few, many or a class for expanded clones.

CASSRGGGSETQYF	TGTGCCAGCAGCCGCGGGGGGGGCTCTGAGACCCAGTACTTC	NA	TRBD2	TRBV7-9	TRBJ2-5
CASRRTGLSTNEKLFF	TGTGCCAGCCGAAGAACTGGACTGTCAACTAATGAAAAACTGTTTTTT	many	NA	TRBV12-3/TRBV12-4	TRBJ1-4
CSAFSGEETQYF	TGCAGTGCATTTAGCGGGGAAGAGACCCAGTACTTC	few	TRBD2	TRBV20-1	TRBJ2-5
CASSPGTEYNEQFF	TGTGCCAGCAGCCCCGGGACGGAATACAATGAGCAGTTCTTC	few	NA	TRBV7-2	TRBJ2-1
CATSPGQGTEAFF	TGTGCCACCAGCCCCGGACAGGGGACTGAAGCTTTCTTT	NA	TRBD1	TRBV19	TRBJ1-1
CASSFILQGTEQYF	TGTGCCAGCAGTTTTATCTTACAGGGAACCGAGCAGTACTTC	NA	NA	TRBV12-3/TRBV12-4	TRBJ2-7
CASSVASNTEAFF	TGTGCCAGCAGCGTGGCAAGTAACACTGAAGCTTTCTTT	NA	NA	TRBV9	TRBJ1-1
CASSRRLMNTEAFF	TGTGCCAGCAGTAGGAGACTGATGAACACTGAAGCTTTCTTT	NA	NA	TRBV6-1	TRBJ1-1
CASSLGPATDTQYF	TGTGCCAGCAGCCTAGGTCCCGCCACAGATACGCAGTATTTT	NA	NA	TRBV9	TRBJ2-3
CSARFSGRAILGYEQYF	TGCAGTGCTAGGTTTAGCGGGAGAGCTATTCTCGGGTACGAGCAGTACTTC	few	TRBD2	TRBV20-1	TRBJ2-7
CASSWANGGEKLFF	TGTGCCAGCAGTTGGGCCAATGGGGGTGAAAAACTGTTTTTT	few	NA	TRBV12-3/TRBV12-4	TRBJ1-4
CSARDFRGPWTDEQFF	TGCAGTGCTAGAGACTTTAGGGGGCCGTGGACCGATGAGCAGTTCTTC	few	TRBD1	TRBV20-1	TRBJ2-1
CSVVAKNIQYF	TGCAGCGTCGTAGCCAAAAACATTCAGTACTTC	NA	NA	TRBV29-1	TRBJ2-4
CASSQNLRTTGELFF	TGTGCTAGCAGCCAAAACCTGCGAACTACCGGGGAGCTGTTTTTT	few	NA	TRBV7-7	TRBJ2-2
CASSLRGPQFF	TGTGCCAGCAGCTTGCGGGGCCCCCAGTTCTTC	NA	NA	TRBV7-6	TRBJ2-1
CASSKRGSYNEQFF	TGTGCCAGCAGCAAGCGGGGCTCCTACAATGAGCAGTTCTTC	NA	TRBD2	TRBV5-4	TRBJ2-1
CSAPGPGNTEAFF	TGCAGCGCCCCTGGTCCAGGGAACACTGAAGCTTTCTTT	NA	NA	TRBV29-1	TRBJ1-1
CASSTGGQGSGNTIYF	TGTGCCAGCAGCACGGGCGGACAGGGGTCGGGAAACACCATATATTTT	few	TRBD1	TRBV11-2	TRBJ1-3
CASSPDSNGETQYF	TGTGCCAGCAGCCCTGACAGTAACGGGGAGACCCAGTACTTC	few	NA	TRBV11-2	TRBJ2-5
CSARLDPDTQYF	TGCAGTGCTAGACTAGATCCAGATACGCAGTATTTT	NA	NA	TRBV20-1	TRBJ2-3
CASSPRLAGSLLAKNIQYF	TGTGCCAGCAGCCCAAGACTAGCGGGTAGCCTTCTAGCCAAAAACATTCAGTACTTC	NA	TRBD2	TRBV7-8	TRBJ2-4
CASSWIWGANEQYF	TGCGCCAGCAGCTGGATTTGGGGGGCAAACGAGCAGTACTTC	few	NA	TRBV5-1	TRBJ2-7
CASSESGQGPYEQYF	TGCGCCAGCAGTGAGTCGGGACAGGGCCCCTACGAGCAGTACTTC	NA	TRBD1	TRBV10-2	TRBJ2-7
CAISEAGESVTF	TGTGCCATCAGTGAGGCAGGGGAGTCGGTTACCTTC	NA	NA	TRBV10-3	TRBJ1-2
CASSLPLGRRVNTGELFF	TGTGCCAGCAGCTTACCCCTAGGAAGGCGGGTGAACACCGGGGAGCTGTTTTTT	NA	NA	TRBV7-2	TRBJ2-2
CASSYGRGTYEQYF	TGTGCCAGCAGTTACGGGCGGGGCACCTACGAGCAGTACTTC	few	NA	TRBV6-5	TRBJ2-7
CAISESGELTEAFF	TGTGCCATCAGTGAGTCAGGGGAATTGACTGAAGCTTTCTTT	NA	NA	TRBV10-3	TRBJ1-1
CASSLDRLSSYNEQFF	TGTGCCAGCAGTTTAGACCGTTTGAGCTCCTACAATGAGCAGTTCTTC	few	NA	TRBV27	TRBJ2-1